The rows below give T cell receptor beta chains drawn from one sample of a study of OX40 agonist ivuxolimab in advanced cancers. TCRdb keeps only in-frame clones here, not all; method: immunoSEQ multiplex PCR. The sample includes tens of thousands of clones, approximately 90% of them seen just once. This sample comprised CD4+ or CD8+ T cells sorted from blood, obtained in a trial of the OX40 agonist ivuxolimab. All receptors come from an adult with an advanced solid tumor such as melanoma, head and neck, liver or kidney cancer. The CDR3 runs from the conserved cysteine through the conserved F or W. Each record gives: CDR3 protein, CDR3 length, V gene.

cdr3_aa: CASNEGRATDTQYF; cdr3_length: 14; v_call: TRBV5-1
cdr3_aa: CASSFRTGPTYEQYF; cdr3_length: 15; v_call: TRBV27
cdr3_aa: CASTTTGGSDTQYF; cdr3_length: 14; v_call: TRBV28
cdr3_aa: CASSPTVQETQYF; cdr3_length: 13; v_call: TRBV5-1
cdr3_aa: CASSPSGSQYTQYF; cdr3_length: 14; v_call: TRBV11-3
cdr3_aa: CASSIRTANFYGYTF; cdr3_length: 15; v_call: TRBV5-1
cdr3_aa: CASSFRTSGRDEQFF; cdr3_length: 15; v_call: TRBV5-4
cdr3_aa: CASSSGLADNEQFF; cdr3_length: 14; v_call: TRBV7-9
cdr3_aa: CASSWGLRGGQQTDTQYF; cdr3_length: 18; v_call: TRBV5-1
cdr3_aa: CASSLDALRNTGELFF; cdr3_length: 16; v_call: TRBV5-1
cdr3_aa: CASRGSDRGNEKLFF; cdr3_length: 15; v_call: TRBV5-1